The 10 T cell receptor beta chains below all came from one sample that was sequenced in a study of radiation and T cells in renal cell carcinoma (TCRdb year 2020). The intended sense of this specimen's time point label: blood 2 weeks post-SBRT. The sample's treatment or condition label, decoded: 15 Gy SBRT to primary tumor, nephrectomy 4 weeks later. The method was the immunoSEQ multiplex PCR assay. The clones in this table, taken by TCRdb from immuneACCESS, are in-frame only. Not every clone is retained; where verified, under half of the shortfall comes from an unresolved V gene, and the cause of the rest is unknown. Recorded for this sample are 120,000 or so clones; about 88% of them occurred a single time. The top ten clonotypes cover around 6% of the sample. The sample here was blood, taken from a patient whose treatment included radiotherapy and nephrectomy. The source is a woman between 65 and 79 years old with renal cell carcinoma.

The chain combines TRBV5-6 with TRBJ2-7, with 13 bases that match TRBD2. The CDR3 has 15 amino acids. With 4 bases clipped from V and 3 bases from J, the junction kept 4 bases outside the gene matches. Looked up from germline, CDR1 is SGHDT and CDR2 is YYEEEE. The CDR3 bases are TGTGCCAGCAGCCGGGGACTAGCGGGGAGCTACGAGCAGTACTTC. It codes for CASSRGLAGSYEQYF. Together with reference TRBV5-6 and TRBJ2-7, the CDR3 gives the full variable domain: DAGVTQSPTHLIKTRGQQVTLRCSPKSGHDTVSWYQQALGQGPQFIFQYYEEEERQRGNFPDRFSGHQFPNYSSELNVNALLLGDSALYLCASSRGLAGSYEQYFGPGTRLTVT.

The CDR3 protein is CASSDSGQPNEKLFF. In DNA, the CDR3 is TGTGCCAGCAGTGACTCGGGGCAGCCTAATGAAAAACTGTTTTTT. The genes are TRBV6-1 and TRBJ1-4; maybe TRBD1 (5 bases). CDR1 is MNHNS, CDR2 SASEGT, per germline. V was shortened by 3 bases and J by 3 bases, with 11 bases between the two germline ends. This CDR3 is built from 15 residues.

V and J are TRBV19 and TRBJ1-2, with 9 bases identical to TRBD1. The trim removed 6 bases at V and 8 bases at J, leaving 4 bases unmatched. The germline V gene has CDR1 LNHDA and CDR2 SQIVND (reference sequence). The CDR3 is made up of 12 amino acids. CDR3 in amino acids: CASRHTGGGYTF. The CDR3 bases are TGTGCCAGTAGGCATACAGGGGGCGGCTACACCTTC.

This chain connects TRBV7-9 to TRBJ1-2; 9 positions agree with TRBD1. Germline V gene data show CDR1 as SEHNR and CDR2 as FQNEAQ (reference sequence). The CDR3 consists of 14 residues. J was trimmed by 6 bases and V by 1 base; bases with no gene match: 3. The CDR3 DNA reads as TGTGCCAGCAGCTTAGACAGGGGGCAGGATGGCTACACCTTC. Its protein is CASSLDRGQDGYTF.

The rearrangement uses TRBV19 and TRBJ1-2, with D unresolved. Germline V gene data show CDR1 as LNHDA and CDR2 as SQIVND (reference sequence). V was shortened by 7 bases and J by 1 base, with 16 bases between the two germline ends. The CDR3 has 15 residues. In nucleotides, the CDR3 is TGTGCCAGTACTAAGGGAGGTGGCCGTAACTATGGCTACACCTTC. Translating gives CASTKGGGRNYGYTF.

The chain combines TRBV2 with TRBJ2-2, with a possible D match to TRBD1 (5 bases). CDR1 is SNHLY, CDR2 FYNNEI, per germline. The V end was cut by 7 bases, the J end by 4 bases, with 10 bases between. The CDR3 spans 13 residues. CDR3 region: CASKIGVTGELFF. DNA of the CDR3: TGTGCCAGCAAAATAGGGGTCACCGGGGAGCTGTTTTTT.

The rearrangement links TRBV5-4 to TRBJ2-1, with TRBD2 matching 8 bases. The CDR3 covers 16 residues. Germline assignment: CDR1 SGHNT and CDR2 YYREEE (reference sequence). The V gene end was trimmed by 1 base and the J gene end by 2 bases; junction bases not matched to a gene: 5. The CDR3 loop is CASSLPGLGAYNEQFF. The CDR3 DNA sequence: TGTGCCAGCAGCTTGCCGGGACTAGGGGCCTACAATGAGCAGTTCTTC.

In this sample, this clone turned up once. V is TRBV7-2 and J is TRBJ2-1, with a possible D match to TRBD2 (5 bases). The V gene's germline CDR1 is SGHTA and CDR2 FQGNSA. Deletions cut 5 bases from V and 2 bases from J, with 7 bases between. The CDR3 runs 13 residues. DNA for the CDR3: TGTGCCAGCAGCACCGGGACCTACAATGAGCAGTTCTTC. It specifies CASSTGTYNEQFF.

The chain couples TRBV9 to TRBJ2-2; TRBD2 agrees at 13 bases. The germline V gene has CDR1 SGDLS and CDR2 YYNGEE. The CDR3 has 16 amino acids. With 3 bases clipped from V and 7 bases from J, the junction kept 6 bases outside the gene matches. CDR3 nucleotide sequence: TGTGCCAGCAGCGCGGCGACTAGCGGGGGGATCGGGGAGCTGTTTTTT. Translating it yields CASSAATSGGIGELFF.

V usage is TRBV5-6 and J usage is TRBJ2-3; D possibly matches TRBD1 or TRBD2 (6 bases each). The CDR3 totals 16 residues. From germline, CDR1 is SGHDT and CDR2 YYEEEE. Trimming pared 4 bases from V and 1 base from J, leaving 16 bases between. In nucleotides, the CDR3 is TGTGCCAGCAGCCCTTGGGGGGCAAGCGGCACAGATACGCAGTATTTT. Its translation is CASSPWGASGTDTQYF.